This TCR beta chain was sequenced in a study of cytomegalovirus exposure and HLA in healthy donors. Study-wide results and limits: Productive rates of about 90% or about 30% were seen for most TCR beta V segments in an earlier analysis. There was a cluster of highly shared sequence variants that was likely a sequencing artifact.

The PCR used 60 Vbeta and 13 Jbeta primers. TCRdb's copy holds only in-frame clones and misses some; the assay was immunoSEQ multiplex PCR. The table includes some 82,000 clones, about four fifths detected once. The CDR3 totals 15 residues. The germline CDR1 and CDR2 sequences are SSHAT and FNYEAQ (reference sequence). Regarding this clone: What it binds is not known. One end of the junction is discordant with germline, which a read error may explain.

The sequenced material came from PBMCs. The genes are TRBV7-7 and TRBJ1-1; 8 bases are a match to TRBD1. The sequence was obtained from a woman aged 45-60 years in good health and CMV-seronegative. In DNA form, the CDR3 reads TGTGCTAGCAGCCCCATCGGACAGGGAGGGACTGAAGCTTTCTTT. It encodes CASSPIGQGGTEAFF.